The entry below gives a single TCR beta chain sequence along with its context. Its antigen is not identified. Germline V gives CDR1 WSHSY, CDR2 SAAADI. CDR3 length equals 15 residues. V was clipped by 2 bases and J by 3 bases, with 14 bases between them. CD45RO-negative, CCR7-positively selected cells formed the naive CD8 fraction, excluding terminally differentiated effector memory CD45RA+ cells. All of the donors resided in Nashville, Tennessee, and each was a Caucasian adult. The data belong to a study of shared clonotypes between healthy human individuals. General study results and limits: Sharing across a handful of donors was seen in around 5% of naive CD4 clonotypes.

The table came from immunoSEQ multiplex PCR; TCRdb's copy has only in-frame clones and leaves some out. The data contain some 2.1 million clones, approximately 95% of them seen just once; the ten biggest clones take up 0.85% to 1.2%. The source is a man between 18 and 35 years old in good health. The chain recombines TRBV10-2 with TRBJ2-7, with D perhaps TRBD1 (6 bases). The sequenced sample was naive CD8+ T cells sorted from blood. In DNA form, the CDR3 reads TGCGCCAGCAGTGAGCCCGGGACACCGGGCTACGAGCAGTACTTC. It translates to CASSEPGTPGYEQYF.